The T cell receptor (beta chain) described here comes from a study of shared clonotypes between healthy human individuals (dated by TCRdb to 2018 to 2021). Turning to the overall study: The cohort comprised a couple of women and a few men aged 18 to 49 years. Libraries were prepared and TCR repertoires were sequenced by different laboratories using diverse techniques, in order to increase sequencing depth and limit assay-specific biases. The study deeply sequenced blood TCR repertoires of about 5 healthy adults to estimate repertoire size and the extent of clonotype sharing between individuals. Per donor, three plates each were used for CD4 naive and CD4 memory, two for CD8 naive, and one for CD8 memory. Leukapheresis yielded between about 0.85 and 9.5 billion PBMCs per donor. Findings and caveats that apply to the study as a whole: Naive subsets generally had larger estimated clonotype richness than memory subsets did. Sharing across four donors was observed for about 4.8% of naive CD4, over 3% of naive CD8, about 2.5% of memory CD4, and 0.4% of memory CD8 clonotypes. Compared with non-shared clonotypes, clonotypes shared by all four sorted-subset donors had higher generation probabilities. Pairwise subsampling indicated that sequencing depth was expected to affect the degree of clonotype sharing among donors. Sampling was restricted to blood, and TCR repertoires in tissue are likely to differ from TCR repertoires in blood. Even with the large sequencing depth, rarefaction of the sorted-subset datasets indicated that sequencing was incomplete. Because the study included only a small number of donors, the genetic and exposure-history diversity represented was limited.

CD8 naive samples were obtained by positive selection for CCR7 among CD45RO-negative cells, yielding a CD45RA+CCR7+ population from which TemRA cells were excluded. Healthy HIV-negative adults with no recently reported acute infections or vaccinations were included as donors. All donors were Caucasian adults living in Nashville, Tennessee, USA. Blood was obtained by leukapheresis, after which PBMCs were separated by Ficoll-Histopaque density gradient centrifugation and cryopreserved in liquid nitrogen vapor phase. Analytical flow cytometry was used to check the purity and quantity of every magnetically sorted T cell population. Each sorted fraction had its genomic DNA isolated and then quantified by UV absorbance on a Nanodrop 2000c. Using the deep immunoSEQ assay, multiplex PCR amplified TCR CDR3 regions from genomic DNA. Genomic DNA extracted from each cell subset was distributed evenly over all wells of several immunoSEQ 96-well plates, and each plate served as one replicate. For sorted subsets, roughly 0.2 ug genomic DNA, equal to tens of thousands of T cell genomes, was loaded into each replicate PCR. Purified libraries were quantified with a Qubit 3.0 fluorometer, sized on a Bioanalyzer 2100, and re-quantified with the KAPA Library Quantification kit. Every immunoSEQ 96-well plate was sequenced on a dedicated single-read 150-cycle Illumina NextSeq 550 flow cell. As for the authors' bioinformatics: The immunoSEQ output contained only junctional sequences without quality scores, so filtering could not match that applied to full-length reads. Sequences were annotated with PyIR, a Python wrapper for IgBLAST v1.9, and V/J genes and CDR3 were assigned using IMGT germline references. Reads were removed for weak V/J assignments (E-value above 1e-6), missing CDR3, stop codons, out-of-frame junctions, or ambiguous translated residues. A V3J clonotype was defined by an identical inferred V gene, J gene, and CDR3 amino acid sequence. Percentage overlap between repertoires was computed as shared unique clonotypes divided by the size of the smaller repertoire. Three approaches were used to assess repertoire richness: RTK rarefaction, the Chao1 estimator, and Recon v2.1 estimates of unobserved clonotypes. Generation probabilities for all TCRbeta clonotypes obtained by the gDNA method from a few donors were computed using OLGA. TCRdb obtained this table from immuneACCESS and retained in-frame rearrangements with V and J assigned. These tables miss some clones; where compared with another copy, unresolved V genes account for less than half of the shortfall, and the remainder is unexplained. V, J and clone size derive from that table, while D and trimming were established from the DNA sequence. The sample table lists about 610,000 clones, roughly 96% of them with a count of one. More than 0.085% of the sample lies in the top ten.

As regards this clone: Its recognized antigen is unknown. No much larger clone exists at a distance of one base, and base qualities are not known.

This TCR came from a woman aged 25 to 39 in good health. The sequenced material came from naive CD8+ T cells sorted from blood. The sample's cell subset or site label, decoded: CD45RA+CCR7+.

This receptor carries the CDR3 CASSQEFSLAGVRYEQYF. The DNA sequence is as follows: TGTGCCAGCAGCCAAGAGTTCTCTCTAGCGGGAGTAAGGTACGAGCAGTACTTC. The chain couples TRBV4-2 to TRBJ2-5, with TRBD2 matching 10 junction bases. TRBJ2-7 matches the DNA end more closely, so the J call is doubtful. From the cysteine up to the phenylalanine, the CDR3 has a length of 18 residues. Solely the CDR3 DNA is kept, with 54 bases framed from the first base. CDR1 is given as LGHNA and CDR2 as YNFKEQ, both from the germline V gene.